There are a few counts of the clone carrying this T cell receptor (beta chain). Its antigen is as yet unknown. Germline CDR1 reads DFQATT; CDR2 reads SNEGSKA (reference sequence). V gave up 6 bases and J gave up 8 bases; unmatched junction bases: 7. The CDR3 consists of 12 residues. TCRdb re-derived calls from the reads in MiXCR, one entry per CDR3 protein. The sample shows 24,000 or so distinct CDR3 sequences, roughly 50% of them seen only once. This record comes from a study of type 1 regulatory T cells. Turning to the study itself: This in vitro CD4 product, T-allo10, is enriched for Tr1 cells and alloantigen-specific.

This chain joins TRBV20-1 and TRBJ1-2; 9 bases map to TRBD1. Sequences were obtained from cultured T cells, either the whole culture or a sorted T cell fraction (not recorded which). This receptor was obtained from a human donor in good health. The DNA for the CDR3 is TGCAGTGCAGCGACAGGGGGGAAAGGCTACACCTTC. Translated: CSAATGGKGYTF.